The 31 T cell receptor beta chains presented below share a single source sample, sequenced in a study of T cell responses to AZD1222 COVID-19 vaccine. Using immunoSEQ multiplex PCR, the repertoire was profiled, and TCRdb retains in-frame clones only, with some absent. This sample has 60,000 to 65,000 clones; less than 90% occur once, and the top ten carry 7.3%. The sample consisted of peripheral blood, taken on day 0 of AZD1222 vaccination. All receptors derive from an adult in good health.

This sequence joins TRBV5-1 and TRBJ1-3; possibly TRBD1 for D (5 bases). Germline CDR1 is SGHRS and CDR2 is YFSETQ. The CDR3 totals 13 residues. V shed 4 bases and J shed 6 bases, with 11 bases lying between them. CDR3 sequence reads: CASSEGHENTIYF. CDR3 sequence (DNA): TGCGCCAGCAGCGAAGGACACGAAAACACCATATATTTT.

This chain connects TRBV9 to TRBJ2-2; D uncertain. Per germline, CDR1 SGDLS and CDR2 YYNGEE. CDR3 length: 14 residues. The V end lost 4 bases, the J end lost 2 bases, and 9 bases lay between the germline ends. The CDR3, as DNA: TGTGCCAGCAGCCCTCGGGCTAACACCGGGGAGCTGTTTTTT. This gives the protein CASSPRANTGELFF.

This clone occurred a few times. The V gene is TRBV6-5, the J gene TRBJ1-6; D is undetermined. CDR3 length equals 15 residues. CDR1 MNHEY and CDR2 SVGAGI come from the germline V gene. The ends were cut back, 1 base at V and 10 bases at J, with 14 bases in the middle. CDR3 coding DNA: TGTGCCAGCAGTTACTTCGACCCACATCGATCACCCCTCCACTTT. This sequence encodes CASSYFDPHRSPLHF.

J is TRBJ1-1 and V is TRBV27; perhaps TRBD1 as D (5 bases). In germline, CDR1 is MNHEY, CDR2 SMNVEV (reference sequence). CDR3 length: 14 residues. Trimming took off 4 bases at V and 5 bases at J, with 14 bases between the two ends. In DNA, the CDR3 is TGTGCCAGCAGTTGGGGGTCAACAGGAACTGAAGCTTTCTTT. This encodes CASSWGSTGTEAFF.

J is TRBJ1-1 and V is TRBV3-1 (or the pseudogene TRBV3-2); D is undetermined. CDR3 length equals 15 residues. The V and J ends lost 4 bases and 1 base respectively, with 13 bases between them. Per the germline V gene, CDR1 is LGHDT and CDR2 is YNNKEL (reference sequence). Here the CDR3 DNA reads TGTGCCAGCAGCCCGTCGGAACTCCCGAACACTGAAGCTTTCTTT. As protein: CASSPSELPNTEAFF.

This chain's CDR3 is CASSPAEGPYEQYF. The CDR3 nucleotides read TGTGCCAGTAGTCCTGCCGAGGGGCCCTACGAGCAGTACTTC. The J gene is TRBJ2-7, the V gene TRBV19, with D perhaps given as TRBD1 or TRBD2 (5 bases each). This CDR3 has 14 amino acids. CDR1 LNHDA and CDR2 SQIVND come from the germline V gene (reference sequence). With 5 bases removed from V and 2 bases from J, the gap between germline ends came to 13 bases.

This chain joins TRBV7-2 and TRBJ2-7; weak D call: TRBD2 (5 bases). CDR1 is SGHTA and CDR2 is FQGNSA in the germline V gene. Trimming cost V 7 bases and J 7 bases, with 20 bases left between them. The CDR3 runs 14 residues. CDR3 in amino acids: CASKSSWLAREQYF. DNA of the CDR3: TGTGCCAGCAAGAGTTCATGGCTAGCCAGGGAGCAGTACTTC.

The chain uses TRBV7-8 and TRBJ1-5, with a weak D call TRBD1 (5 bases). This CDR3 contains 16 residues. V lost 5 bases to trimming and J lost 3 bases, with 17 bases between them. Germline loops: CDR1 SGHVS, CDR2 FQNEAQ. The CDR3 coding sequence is TGTGCCAGCAGCACGCTCAGAGGGGCAGACAATCAGCCCCAGCATTTT. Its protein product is CASSTLRGADNQPQHF. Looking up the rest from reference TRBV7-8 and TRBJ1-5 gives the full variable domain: GAGVSQSPRYKVAKRGQDVALRCDPISGHVSLFWYQQALGQGPEFLTYFQNEAQLDKSGLPSDRFFAERPEGSVSTLKIQRTQQEDSAVYLCASSTLRGADNQPQHFGDGTRLSIL.

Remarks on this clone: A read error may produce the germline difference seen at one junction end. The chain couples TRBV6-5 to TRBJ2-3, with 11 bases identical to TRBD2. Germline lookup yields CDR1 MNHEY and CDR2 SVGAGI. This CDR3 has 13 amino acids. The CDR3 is CAGRLAGTDTQYF. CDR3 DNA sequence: TGTGCCGGCAGACTAGCGGGGACAGATACGCAGTATTTT.

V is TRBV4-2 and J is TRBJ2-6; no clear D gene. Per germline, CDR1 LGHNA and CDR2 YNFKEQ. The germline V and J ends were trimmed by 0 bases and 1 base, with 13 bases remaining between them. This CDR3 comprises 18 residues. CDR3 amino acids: CASSQDVSLSSGANVLTF. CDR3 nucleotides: TGTGCCAGCAGCCAAGACGTGTCCCTAAGTTCTGGGGCCAACGTCCTGACTTTC.

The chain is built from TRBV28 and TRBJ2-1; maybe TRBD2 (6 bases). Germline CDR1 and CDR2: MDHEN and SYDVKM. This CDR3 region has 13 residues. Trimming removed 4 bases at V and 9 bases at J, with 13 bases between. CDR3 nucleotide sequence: TGTGCCAGCAGTTCGGTGGCGGGGAGTGAGCAGTTCTTC. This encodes CASSSVAGSEQFF.

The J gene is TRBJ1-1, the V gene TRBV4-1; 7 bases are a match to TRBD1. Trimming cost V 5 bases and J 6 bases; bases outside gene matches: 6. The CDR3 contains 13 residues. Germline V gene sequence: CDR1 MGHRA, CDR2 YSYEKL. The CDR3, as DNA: TGCGCCAGCAGCATACCCAGGGGGGCTGAAGCTTTCTTT. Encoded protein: CASSIPRGAEAFF.

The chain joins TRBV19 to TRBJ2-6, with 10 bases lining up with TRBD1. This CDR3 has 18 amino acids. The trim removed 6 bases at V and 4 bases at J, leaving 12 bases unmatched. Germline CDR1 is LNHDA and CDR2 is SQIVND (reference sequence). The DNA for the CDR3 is TGTGCCAGTAGCCCGGGGCGACAGGGGGCGCAAGGGGCCAACGTCCTGACTTTC. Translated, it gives CASSPGRQGAQGANVLTF.

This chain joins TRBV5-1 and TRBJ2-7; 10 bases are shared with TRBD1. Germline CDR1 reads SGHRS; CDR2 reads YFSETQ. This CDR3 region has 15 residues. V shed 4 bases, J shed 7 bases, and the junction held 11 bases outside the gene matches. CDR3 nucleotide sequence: TGCGCCAGCAGCCTCCGGGACAGGGGACCACGGGAGCAGTACTTC. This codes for CASSLRDRGPREQYF.

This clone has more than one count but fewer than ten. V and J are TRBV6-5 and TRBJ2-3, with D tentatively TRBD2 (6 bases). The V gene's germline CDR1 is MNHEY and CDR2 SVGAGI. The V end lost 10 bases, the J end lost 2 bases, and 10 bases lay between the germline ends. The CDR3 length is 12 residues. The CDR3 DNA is TGTGCCACCGGGGGTTACACAGATACGCAGTATTTT. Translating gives CATGGYTDTQYF.

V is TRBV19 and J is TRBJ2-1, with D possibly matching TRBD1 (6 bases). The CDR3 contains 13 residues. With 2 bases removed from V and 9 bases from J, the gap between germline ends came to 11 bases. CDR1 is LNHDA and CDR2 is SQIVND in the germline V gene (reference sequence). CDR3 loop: CASSIQGIGEQFF. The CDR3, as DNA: TGTGCCAGTAGTATACAGGGGATTGGTGAGCAGTTCTTC. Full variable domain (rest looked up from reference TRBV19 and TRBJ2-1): DGGITQSPKYLFRKEGQNVTLSCEQNLNHDAMYWYRQDPGQGLRLIYYSQIVNDFQKGDIAEGYSVSREKKESFPLTVTSAQKNPTAFYLCASSIQGIGEQFFGPGTRLTVL.

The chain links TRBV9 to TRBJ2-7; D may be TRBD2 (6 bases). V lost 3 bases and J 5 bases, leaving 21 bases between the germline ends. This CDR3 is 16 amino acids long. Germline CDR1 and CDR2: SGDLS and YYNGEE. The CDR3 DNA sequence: TGTGCCAGCAGCGAGGGAATCGGGACTCAAGGCGACGAGCAGTACTTC. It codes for CASSEGIGTQGDEQYF.

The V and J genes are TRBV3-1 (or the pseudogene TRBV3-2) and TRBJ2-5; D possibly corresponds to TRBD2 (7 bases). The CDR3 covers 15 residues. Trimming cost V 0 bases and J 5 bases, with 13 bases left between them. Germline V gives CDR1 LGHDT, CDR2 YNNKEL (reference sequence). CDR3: CASSQDWGGAETQYF. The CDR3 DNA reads TGTGCCAGCAGCCAAGATTGGGGGGGCGCTGAGACCCAGTACTTC.

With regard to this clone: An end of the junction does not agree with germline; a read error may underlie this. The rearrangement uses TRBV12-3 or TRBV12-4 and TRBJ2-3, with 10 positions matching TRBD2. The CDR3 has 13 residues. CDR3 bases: TGTGCCAGCAGCTTAGCGGGGGGAGATACGCAGTATTTT. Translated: CASSLAGGDTQYF.

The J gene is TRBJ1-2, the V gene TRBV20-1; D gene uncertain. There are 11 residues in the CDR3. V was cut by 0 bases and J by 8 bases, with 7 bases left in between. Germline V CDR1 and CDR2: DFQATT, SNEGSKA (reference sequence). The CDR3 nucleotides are TGCAGTGCTAGAGATAACGGGGGCTACACCTTC. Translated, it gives CSARDNGGYTF.

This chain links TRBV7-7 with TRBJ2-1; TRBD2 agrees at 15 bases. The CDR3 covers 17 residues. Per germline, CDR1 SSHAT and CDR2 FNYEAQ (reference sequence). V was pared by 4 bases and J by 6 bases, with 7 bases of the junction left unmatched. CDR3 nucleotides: TGTGCCAGCAGCTCCGCCGGGACTAGCGGGGGGACCAATGAGCAGTTCTTC. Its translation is CASSSAGTSGGTNEQFF.

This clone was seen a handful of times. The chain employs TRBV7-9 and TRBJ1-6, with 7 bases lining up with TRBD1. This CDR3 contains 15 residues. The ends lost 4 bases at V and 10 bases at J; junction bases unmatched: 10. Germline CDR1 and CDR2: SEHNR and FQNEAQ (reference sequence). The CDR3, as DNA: TGTGCCAGCAGCTATGTACAGGGGATCAAATCACCCCTCCACTTT. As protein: CASSYVQGIKSPLHF.

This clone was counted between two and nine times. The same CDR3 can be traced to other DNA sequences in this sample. CDR3 loop: CASSTRGGQETQYF. CDR3 DNA: TGTGCCAGCAGCACCAGAGGGGGCCAAGAGACCCAGTACTTC. This chain connects TRBV11-1 to TRBJ2-5; tentatively, D is TRBD1 (6 bases). Trimming cost V 5 bases and J 1 base, with 11 bases left between them. Germline assignment: CDR1 SGHAT and CDR2 FQDESV (reference sequence). CDR3 length equals 14 residues.

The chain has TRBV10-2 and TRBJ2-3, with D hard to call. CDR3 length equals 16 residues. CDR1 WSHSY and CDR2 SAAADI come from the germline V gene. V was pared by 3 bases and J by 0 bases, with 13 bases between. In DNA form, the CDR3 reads TGCGCCAGCAGTGATGCGTCAGTCTCTAGCACAGATACGCAGTATTTT. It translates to CASSDASVSSTDTQYF.

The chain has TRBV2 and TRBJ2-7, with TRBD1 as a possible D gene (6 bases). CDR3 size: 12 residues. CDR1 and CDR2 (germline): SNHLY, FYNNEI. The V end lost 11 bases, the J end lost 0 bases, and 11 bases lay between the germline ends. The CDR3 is CAGRDNSYEQYF. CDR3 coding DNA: TGTGCCGGCCGGGACAACTCCTACGAGCAGTACTTC.

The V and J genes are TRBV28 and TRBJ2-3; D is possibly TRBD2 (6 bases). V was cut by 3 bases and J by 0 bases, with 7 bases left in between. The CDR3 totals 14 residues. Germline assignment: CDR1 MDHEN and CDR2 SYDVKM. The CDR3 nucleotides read TGTGCCAGCAGTTTTGCGGGGAGCACAGATACGCAGTATTTT. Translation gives CASSFAGSTDTQYF. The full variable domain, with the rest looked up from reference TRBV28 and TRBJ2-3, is DVKVTQSSRYLVKRTGEKVFLECVQDMDHENMFWYRQDPGLGLRLIYFSYDVKMKEKGDIPEGYSVSREKKERFSLILESASTNQTSMYLCASSFAGSTDTQYFGPGTRLTVL.

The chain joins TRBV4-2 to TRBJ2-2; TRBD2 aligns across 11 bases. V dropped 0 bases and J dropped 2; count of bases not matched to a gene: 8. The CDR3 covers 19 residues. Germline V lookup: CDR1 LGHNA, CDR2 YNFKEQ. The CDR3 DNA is TGTGCCAGCAGCCAAGAGGCCCGACTAGCGGGGCGAAACACCGGGGAGCTGTTTTTT. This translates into CASSQEARLAGRNTGELFF.

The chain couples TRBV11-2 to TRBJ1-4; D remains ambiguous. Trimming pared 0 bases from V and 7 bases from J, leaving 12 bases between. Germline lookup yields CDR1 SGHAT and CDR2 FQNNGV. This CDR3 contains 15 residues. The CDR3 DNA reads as TGTGCCAGCAGCTTAGATACGAGGTTTAGTGAAAAACTGTTTTTT. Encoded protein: CASSLDTRFSEKLFF.

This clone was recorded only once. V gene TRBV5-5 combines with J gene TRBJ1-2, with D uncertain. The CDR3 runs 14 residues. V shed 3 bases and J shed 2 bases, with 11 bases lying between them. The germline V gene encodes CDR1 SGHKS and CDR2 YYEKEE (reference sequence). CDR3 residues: CASSSNLGNYGYTF. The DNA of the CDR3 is TGTGCCAGCAGCTCAAACCTAGGGAACTATGGCTACACCTTC. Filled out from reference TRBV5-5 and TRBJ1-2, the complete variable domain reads DAGVTQSPTHLIKTRGQQVTLRCSPISGHKSVSWYQQVLGQGPQFIFQYYEKEERGRGNFPDRFSARQFPNYSSELNVNALLLGDSALYLCASSSNLGNYGYTFGSGTRLTVV.

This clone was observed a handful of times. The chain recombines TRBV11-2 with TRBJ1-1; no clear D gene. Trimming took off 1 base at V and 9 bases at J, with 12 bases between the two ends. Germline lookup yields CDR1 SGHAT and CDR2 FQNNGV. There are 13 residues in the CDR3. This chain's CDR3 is CASSLAPEFKAFF. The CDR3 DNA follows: TGTGCCAGCAGCTTAGCCCCTGAGTTTAAAGCTTTCTTT.

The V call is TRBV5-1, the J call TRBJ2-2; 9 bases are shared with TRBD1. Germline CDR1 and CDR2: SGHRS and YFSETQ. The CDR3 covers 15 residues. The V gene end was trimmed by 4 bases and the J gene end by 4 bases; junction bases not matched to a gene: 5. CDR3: CASSAQTGGTGELFF. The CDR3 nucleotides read TGCGCCAGCAGCGCACAGACAGGGGGCACCGGGGAGCTGTTTTTT.